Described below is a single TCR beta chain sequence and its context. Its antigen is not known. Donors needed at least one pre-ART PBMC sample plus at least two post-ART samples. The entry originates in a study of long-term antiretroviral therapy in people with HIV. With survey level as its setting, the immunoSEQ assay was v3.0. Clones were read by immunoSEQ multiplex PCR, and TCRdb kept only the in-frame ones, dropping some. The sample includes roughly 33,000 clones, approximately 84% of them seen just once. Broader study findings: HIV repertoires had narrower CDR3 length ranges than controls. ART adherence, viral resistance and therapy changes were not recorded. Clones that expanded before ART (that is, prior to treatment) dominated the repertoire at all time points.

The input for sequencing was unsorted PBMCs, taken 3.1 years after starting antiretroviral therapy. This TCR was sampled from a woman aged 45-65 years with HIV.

The DNA of the CDR3 is TGTGCCAGCTTTGGGACTTTTAAGACTAACTATGGCTACACCTTC. Translation gives CASFGTFKTNYGYTF. The chain links TRBV4-2 to TRBJ1-2; perhaps TRBD1 as D (5 bases). The CDR3 covers 15 residues. Looked up from germline, CDR1 is LGHNA and CDR2 is YNFKEQ. V was cut by 8 bases and J by 0 bases, with 16 bases left in between.